This TCR beta chain was found in a study of blood T cell repertoires in COVID-19. Study overall: Acute and convalescent COVID-19 samples came from the United States, Italy and Spain.

Across about two dozen US areas, participants ranged in age from about 18 to 90 years. Cohort 3 donors counted as recovered after two negative PCRs, clearance, or resolved symptoms. This clone showed up just a few times. The CDR3 loop spans 10 amino acids. V lost 6 bases and J lost 5, with 4 bases in between. Looked up from germline, CDR1 is DFQATT and CDR2 is SNEGSKA (reference sequence). Per the study methods: Nucleated cell number was recorded as an estimate derived from reference gene primer amplification. Produced via immunoSEQ multiplex PCR; TCRdb's table is partial and in-frame only. From that table come the V and J calls and clone size; the DNA was used to work out D and trimming. The sample contains 250,000 to 300,000 clones, 90% of which appear only once.

This clonotype was sampled from a young woman who had recovered from COVID-19. This sequence joins TRBV20-1 and TRBJ1-4; the D is unclear. Source material: PBMCs or T cells enriched from blood (not recorded which). CDR3 sequence reads: CSAANEKLFF. Written as DNA, the CDR3 is TGCAGTGCCGCGAATGAAAAACTGTTTTTT.